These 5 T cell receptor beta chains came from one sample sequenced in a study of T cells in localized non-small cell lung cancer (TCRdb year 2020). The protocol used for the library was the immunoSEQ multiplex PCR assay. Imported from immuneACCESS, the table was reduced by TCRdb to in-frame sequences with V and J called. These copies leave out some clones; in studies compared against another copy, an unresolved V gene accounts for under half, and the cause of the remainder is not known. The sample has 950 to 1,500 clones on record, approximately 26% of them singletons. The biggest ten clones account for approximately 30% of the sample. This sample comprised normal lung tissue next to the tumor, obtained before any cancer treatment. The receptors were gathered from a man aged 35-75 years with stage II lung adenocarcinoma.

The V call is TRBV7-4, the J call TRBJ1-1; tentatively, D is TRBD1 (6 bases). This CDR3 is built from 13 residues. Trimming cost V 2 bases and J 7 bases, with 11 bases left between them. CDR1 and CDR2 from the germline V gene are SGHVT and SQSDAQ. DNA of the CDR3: TGTGCCAGCAGCTTACCGGGGGCTATTGAAGCTTTCTTT. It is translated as CASSLPGAIEAFF.

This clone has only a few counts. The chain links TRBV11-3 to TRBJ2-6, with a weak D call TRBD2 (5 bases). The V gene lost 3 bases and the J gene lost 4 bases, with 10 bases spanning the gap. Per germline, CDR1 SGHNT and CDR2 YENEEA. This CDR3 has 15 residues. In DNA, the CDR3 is TGTGCCAGCAGCTTCGGGGTATCAGGGGCCAACGTCCTGACTTTC. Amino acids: CASSFGVSGANVLTF.

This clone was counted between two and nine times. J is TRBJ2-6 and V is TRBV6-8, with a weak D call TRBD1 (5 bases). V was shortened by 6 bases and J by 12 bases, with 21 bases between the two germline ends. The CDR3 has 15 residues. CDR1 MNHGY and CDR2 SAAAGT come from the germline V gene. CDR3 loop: CASRDPTETSTVLTF. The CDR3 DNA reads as TGTGCCAGCAGAGACCCGACAGAGACCAGCACCGTCCTGACTTTC.

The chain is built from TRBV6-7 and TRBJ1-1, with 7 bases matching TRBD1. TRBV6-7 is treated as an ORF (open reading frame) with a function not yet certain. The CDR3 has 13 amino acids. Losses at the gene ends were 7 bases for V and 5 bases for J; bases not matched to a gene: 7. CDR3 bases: TGTGCCAGCACCCCAGGGGGAAGAACTGAAGCTTTCTTT. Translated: CASTPGGRTEAFF.

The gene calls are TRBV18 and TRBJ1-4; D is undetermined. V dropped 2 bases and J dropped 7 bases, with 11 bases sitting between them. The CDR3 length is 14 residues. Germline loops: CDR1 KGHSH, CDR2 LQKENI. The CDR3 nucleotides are TGTGCCAGCTCACCAGGAGGGAGAAGTGAAAAACTGTTTTTT. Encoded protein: CASSPGGRSEKLFF.